The entry that follows covers one T cell receptor (beta chain) sequence. Its specificity is not known. There were no recent acute infections or vaccinations among the donors, who were healthy HIV-negative adults. Splitting of CD4+ cells produced CD45RA+ naive and CD45RA-negative memory subsets. Using immunoSEQ multiplex PCR, the repertoire was profiled, and TCRdb retains in-frame clones only, with some absent. The sample includes a few hundred thousand clones, around 97% of them seen just once. These data belong to a study of shared clonotypes between healthy human individuals. Overall study results and limits: Relative to memory subsets, naive subsets generally showed larger estimated richness. Naive CD4 clonotypes were shared across several donors at 5% to 6%.

After removal of 4 bases from V and 0 bases from J, the junction contained 0 bases not matched to a gene. The length of the CDR3 is 15 residues. Germline-derived CDR1 and CDR2 are MDHEN and SYDVKM. Sequenced: naive CD4+ T cells sorted from blood. Subset indicated: CD45RA+ positively selected. This TCR was sampled from a woman in her thirties in good health. The V call is TRBV28, the J call TRBJ2-6; 7 bases align to TRBD1. CDR3 loop: CASSSGGSGANVLTF. DNA of the CDR3: TGTGCCAGCAGTTCAGGGGGCTCTGGGGCCAACGTCCTGACTTTC.